The 32 T cell receptor beta chains below come from one sample, sequenced in a study of post-analysis software for immune sequencing data. Their cognate antigens are unknown. cDNA libraries for TCR beta contained unique molecular identifiers. TCRdb reanalysed the PCR reads using MiXCR and keeps one entry per CDR3 protein. The table includes fewer than 850,000 distinct CDR3 sequences, just under 30% detected once. Study-wide findings and caveats: There were about five TRBV segments more frequent in patients than controls, and TRBV5-6, TRBV5-1 and TRBV20-1 were among them.

The specimen was blood. All receptors derive from a girl aged 10 to 17 with multiple sclerosis.

This chain connects TRBV6-6 to TRBJ2-1, with 7 bases that match TRBD1. Unmatched junction bases numbered 7, after V lost 5 bases and J lost 3 bases. The CDR3 has 15 amino acids. Germline V gene lookup returns CDR1 MNHNY and CDR2 SVGAGI (reference sequence). In nucleotides, the CDR3 is TGTGCCAGCAGTCGACAGGGTACCATCTACAATGAGCAGTTCTTC. Protein product: CASSRQGTIYNEQFF.

This clonotype was counted a few times. The V call is TRBV28, the J call TRBJ2-7; D could derive from TRBD1 or TRBD2 (6 bases each). CDR1 is MDHEN, CDR2 SYDVKM, per germline. V lost 7 bases and J lost 2, with 12 bases in between. The length of the CDR3 is 13 residues. CDR3 protein: CASTPRGAYEQYF. The CDR3 DNA reads TGTGCCAGCACCCCGAGGGGGGCCTACGAGCAGTACTTC.

This clonotype was counted at least ten times. A junction boundary mismatches the germline segment, possibly from a read error. V is TRBV28 and J is TRBJ2-1, with D uncertain. This CDR3 region has 12 residues. CDR1 and CDR2 (germline): MDHEN, SYDVKM. CDR3 sequence reads: CASSLPYNEQFF. The CDR3 DNA is TGCGCCAGCAGCCTACCCTACAATGAGCAGTTCTTC.

V gene TRBV20-1 combines with J gene TRBJ2-1; D is uncertain. The CDR3 runs to 16 residues. V lost 1 base and J lost 0, with 13 bases in between. Looked up from germline, CDR1 is DFQATT and CDR2 is SNEGSKA (reference sequence). CDR3 nucleotides: TGCAGTGCTAGAGCCGACGACGCGAGCTCCTACAATGAGCAGTTCTTC. Amino acid sequence: CSARADDASSYNEQFF.

The chain links TRBV9 to TRBJ2-1; a possible D gene is TRBD2 (5 bases). V lost 0 bases to trimming and J lost 2 bases, with 12 bases between them. Germline assignment: CDR1 SGDLS and CDR2 YYNGEE. CDR3 length: 16 residues. The CDR3 sequence: CASSVVGRATYNEQFF. CDR3 nucleotides: TGTGCCAGCAGCGTAGTAGGGCGGGCAACCTACAATGAGCAGTTCTTC.

The V call is TRBV7-9, the J call TRBJ2-3; D possibly corresponds to TRBD1 (5 bases). V was cut by 1 base and J by 3 bases, with 11 bases left in between. Germline loops: CDR1 SEHNR, CDR2 FQNEAQ (reference sequence). The CDR3 is 15 residues long. CDR3 region: CASSLVQGWTDTQYF. As DNA, the CDR3 is TGTGCCAGCAGCTTAGTCCAGGGTTGGACAGATACGCAGTATTTT.

This clonotype was recorded many times. The V gene is TRBV5-1, the J gene TRBJ2-5; the D is unclear. CDR1 and CDR2 (germline): SGHRS, YFSETQ. The CDR3 contains 14 residues. V lost 0 bases and J lost 2, with 8 bases in between. The CDR3 loop is CASSLGPAQETQYF. The CDR3 region has the DNA TGCGCCAGCAGCTTGGGGCCAGCTCAAGAGACCCAGTACTTC.

This clonotype was counted only a few times. J is TRBJ2-7 and V is TRBV20-1; TRBD2 matches at 7 bases. Trimming removed 0 bases from V and 2 bases from J; junction bases left unmatched: 7. Germline lookup yields CDR1 DFQATT and CDR2 SNEGSKA (reference sequence). The CDR3 has 15 amino acids. The chain's CDR3 is CSARDRGGSPYEQYF. CDR3 DNA: TGCAGTGCTAGAGATCGGGGAGGGAGCCCCTACGAGCAGTACTTC.

The table lists this clonotype with a few counts. This sequence joins TRBV20-1 and TRBJ2-3, with 10 bases fitting TRBD2. The V gene end was trimmed by 5 bases and the J gene end by 10 bases; junction bases not matched to a gene: 15. The germline CDR1 and CDR2 sequences are DFQATT and SNEGSKA (reference sequence). This CDR3 is built from 15 residues. The CDR3 protein is CSASSGGPRSVAQYF. The CDR3 region has the DNA TGCAGTGCTTCTAGCGGGGGTCCCCGGTCGGTGGCGCAGTATTTT.

The chain has TRBV20-1 and TRBJ1-5; 10 nucleotides line up with TRBD1. Trimming cost V 6 bases and J 7 bases; bases outside gene matches: 6. The CDR3 totals 13 residues. Germline CDR1 DFQATT, CDR2 SNEGSKA (reference sequence). The CDR3 loop is CSAAGQGGQPQHF. The CDR3 nucleotides are TGCAGTGCGGCCGGACAGGGGGGGCAGCCCCAGCATTTT.

This clonotype was seen a few times. This chain joins TRBV6-5 and TRBJ1-1; 9 bases map to TRBD1. V was clipped by 0 bases and J by 11 bases; unmatched bases: 13. The CDR3 sequence is 16 residues long. From germline, CDR1 is MNHEY and CDR2 SVGAGI. DNA of the CDR3: TGTGCCAGCAGTTACTCCTTCCCGGGACAGGGTTCTAAGGCTTTCTTT. Translation: CASSYSFPGQGSKAFF.

At least ten counts were recorded for this clonotype. For the CDR3, the DNA is TGCGCCAGCAGCCAAGTAAGGCCGGGAGGAAGAGCCAATGAGCAGTTCTTC. It codes for CASSQVRPGGRANEQFF. J is TRBJ2-1 and V is TRBV4-3; 7 nucleotides agree with TRBD2. This CDR3 contains 17 residues. Trimming at V came to 1 base and at J to 6 bases, leaving 12 bases not matched to a gene. Germline V gene lookup returns CDR1 LGHNA and CDR2 YSLEER.

The chain has TRBV20-1 and TRBJ2-7; D possibly corresponds to TRBD1 (6 bases). Trimming shortened V by 1 base and J by 1 base, and 17 bases separated the two germline ends. Germline V gene lookup returns CDR1 DFQATT and CDR2 SNEGSKA (reference sequence). CDR3 size: 16 residues. CDR3 nucleotides: TGCAGTGCTAGAGGGCCCTCAGACAGGATATCCTACGAGCAGTACTTC. It is translated as CSARGPSDRISYEQYF.

The chain recombines TRBV5-1 with TRBJ1-1, with a possible D match to TRBD1 (5 bases). Trimming removed 0 bases at V and 8 bases at J, with 14 bases between. Germline CDR1 and CDR2: SGHRS and YFSETQ. The CDR3 extends over 14 amino acids. The CDR3 DNA reads as TGCGCCAGCAGCTTGGGGCAGGGACCTATAGAAGCTTTCTTT. The encoded protein is CASSLGQGPIEAFF.

This clonotype appeared a single time. The chain couples TRBV6-2 or TRBV6-3 to TRBJ2-1; 8 positions match TRBD2. Unmatched junction bases numbered 9, after V lost 0 bases and J lost 5 bases. Germline V lookup: CDR1 MNHEY, CDR2 SVGEGT. This CDR3 is 17 amino acids long. The CDR3 coding sequence is TGTGCCAGCAGTTACTCGATAATAGGGCGGGAGGACAATGAGCAGTTCTTC. Translating gives CASSYSIIGREDNEQFF.

This clonotype was seen only a few times. The rearrangement links TRBV28 to TRBJ2-1, with D perhaps TRBD2 (5 bases). Looked up from germline, CDR1 is MDHEN and CDR2 is SYDVKM. CDR3 length equals 16 residues. Trimming left V 5 bases short and J 6 bases short, with 20 bases between. CDR3 amino acids: CASSPISSIRSNEQFF. For the CDR3, the DNA is TGTGCCAGCAGTCCCATTTCTAGCATTCGGTCCAATGAGCAGTTCTTC.

The chain combines TRBV29-1 with TRBJ2-2; no firm D call. Trimming removed 4 bases from V and 2 bases from J, with 8 bases in between. CDR1 SQVTM and CDR2 ANQGSEA come from the germline V gene. CDR3 length equals 13 residues. Written as DNA, the CDR3 is TGCAGCGTTGGGGGAACCAACACCGGGGAGCTGTTTTTT. Amino acid sequence: CSVGGTNTGELFF.

This clonotype has a count of ten or more. CDR3 protein: CSVGASGRASLEQYF. DNA of the CDR3: TGCAGCGTTGGGGCTAGCGGGAGGGCCAGTCTCGAGCAGTACTTC. The genes are TRBV29-1 and TRBJ2-7; 12 bases match TRBD2. The J segment lost 6 bases and the V segment lost 4 bases, leaving 10 bases of the junction unmatched. This CDR3 is 15 amino acids long. CDR1 SQVTM and CDR2 ANQGSEA come from the germline V gene.

This clonotype has a handful of counts. CDR3: CASTLVGEQFF. Here the CDR3 DNA reads TGTGCCAGCACTCTAGTCGGTGAGCAGTTCTTC. The chain links TRBV6-5 to TRBJ2-1; D call uncertain. This CDR3 spans 11 amino acids. Germline CDR1 reads MNHEY; CDR2 reads SVGAGI. The V gene lost 7 bases and the J gene lost 9 bases, with 10 bases spanning the gap.

The chain joins TRBV10-3 to TRBJ2-1, with a weak D call TRBD1 (6 bases). CDR1 and CDR2 (germline): ENHRY, SYGVKD. Trimming stripped 7 bases from V and 0 bases from J, with 13 bases between. This CDR3 has 15 residues. The CDR3 loop reads CAIKAGESSYNEQFF. CDR3 DNA sequence: TGTGCCATCAAGGCAGGGGAAAGCTCCTACAATGAGCAGTTCTTC.

As for this clonotype: The junction departs from germline at one end; a sequencing error may be responsible. This chain uses TRBV7-8 with TRBJ2-3; possible D gene TRBD1, 6 bases. The CDR3 length is 17 residues. Germline V gene data show CDR1 as SGHVS and CDR2 as FQNEAQ. This chain's CDR3 is CASSLVGLQGGTDAQYF. The DNA for the CDR3 is TGTGCCAGCAGCTTAGTGGGGTTACAGGGTGGCACAGATGCGCAGTATTTT. Combining the CDR3 with reference TRBV7-8 and TRBJ2-3 gives the whole variable domain GAGVSQSPRYKVAKRGQDVALRCDPISGHVSLFWYQQALGQGPEFLTYFQNEAQLDKSGLPSDRFFAERPEGSVSTLKIQRTQQEDSAVYLCASSLVGLQGGTDAQYFGPGTRLTVL.

The chain employs TRBV20-1 and TRBJ2-1, with 9 bases identical to TRBD2. From germline, CDR1 is DFQATT and CDR2 SNEGSKA (reference sequence). V was clipped by 6 bases and J by 9 bases; unmatched bases: 18. The CDR3 runs 16 residues. CDR3 protein: CSAQSSRASGMGEQFF. The CDR3 bases are TGCAGTGCGCAATCAAGTAGGGCTAGCGGGATGGGTGAGCAGTTCTTC.

The genes are TRBV19 and TRBJ2-3, with 8 bases identical to TRBD2. There are 15 residues in the CDR3. CDR1 LNHDA and CDR2 SQIVND come from the germline V gene (reference sequence). The V gene end was trimmed by 3 bases and the J gene end by 0 bases; junction bases not matched to a gene: 2. CDR3 residues: CASSIGRASTDTQYF. The CDR3 DNA reads TGTGCCAGTAGTATCGGGAGGGCCAGCACAGATACGCAGTATTTT.

The rearrangement links TRBV20-1 to TRBJ2-7; D ambiguous. Germline V gene data show CDR1 as DFQATT and CDR2 as SNEGSKA (reference sequence). Deletions cut 5 bases from V and 4 bases from J, with 9 bases between. The CDR3 consists of 11 residues. CDR3 bases: TGCAGTGCTCTGAGGAGATACGAGCAGTACTTC. Its protein is CSALRRYEQYF.

The CDR3 region has the DNA TGTGCCAGCAGCCAAGACGGCGTCGCCTACGAGCAGTACTTC. It encodes CASSQDGVAYEQYF. The genes are TRBV7-2 and TRBJ2-7; D not certain. The CDR3 is 14 amino acids. From germline, CDR1 is SGHTA and CDR2 FQGNSA. Trimming stripped 5 bases from V and 2 bases from J, with 13 bases between.

The sample holds a few counts of this clonotype. The chain recombines TRBV10-3 with TRBJ2-4; 11 bases agree with TRBD1. Near its end, the DNA agrees better with TRBJ2-7, so the J call may be wrong. CDR1 ENHRY and CDR2 SYGVKD come from the germline V gene. The CDR3 has 14 residues. The CDR3 loop reads CAISVGTGGYEQYF. In DNA form, the CDR3 reads TGTGCCATCAGTGTAGGGACAGGGGGCTACGAGCAGTACTTC.

In its sample, this clonotype was seen many times. V gene TRBV29-1 combines with J gene TRBJ2-3; D not certain. The CDR3 spans 13 residues. From germline, CDR1 is SQVTM and CDR2 ANQGSEA. Trimming removed 4 bases from V and 10 bases from J, with 18 bases in between. The CDR3 loop is CSVVSRLSHSQYF. In nucleotides, the CDR3 is TGCAGCGTTGTGTCCCGCCTCTCCCACTCGCAGTATTTT.

The chain combines TRBV9 with TRBJ1-5, with D perhaps TRBD1 (5 bases). The V gene lost 0 bases and the J gene lost 7 bases, with 14 bases spanning the gap. This CDR3 contains 15 residues. Germline loops: CDR1 SGDLS, CDR2 YYNGEE. CDR3 residues: CASSVEGHVNQPQHF. CDR3 DNA: TGTGCCAGCAGCGTAGAGGGGCACGTCAACCAGCCCCAGCATTTT.

Many counts were recorded for this clonotype. The CDR3 spells CAINGQDNYGYTF. CDR3 DNA: TGTGCCATCAACGGACAGGATAACTATGGCTACACCTTC. This chain connects TRBV10-3 to TRBJ1-2, with 7 bases matching TRBD1. This CDR3 is built from 13 residues. The germline V gene has CDR1 ENHRY and CDR2 SYGVKD. The V and J ends lost 7 bases and 1 base, in that order; junction bases with no gene match: 3.

J is TRBJ2-3 and V is TRBV2; D gene unclear. Germline V gene sequence: CDR1 SNHLY, CDR2 FYNNEI. The CDR3 length is 11 residues. V was pared by 6 bases and J by 8 bases, with 9 bases between. The CDR3 nucleotides read TGTGCCAGCAGGCCCGGCGCTACGCAGTATTTT. Protein sequence: CASRPGATQYF.

This clonotype has a handful of counts. The V and J genes are TRBV20-1 and TRBJ2-6, with TRBD1 as a possible D gene (6 bases). The length of the CDR3 is 20 residues. Germline V gives CDR1 DFQATT, CDR2 SNEGSKA (reference sequence). The ends were cut back, 0 bases at V and 0 bases at J, with 21 bases in the middle. CDR3 in amino acids: CSARDRDGTQTPSGANVLTF. DNA for the CDR3: TGCAGTGCTAGAGATCGGGATGGGACACAAACCCCCTCTGGGGCCAACGTCCTGACTTTC.

A word on this clonotype: The junction departs from germline at one end; a sequencing error may be responsible. V usage is TRBV7-9 and J usage is TRBJ2-7; D unclear. The CDR3 has 13 residues. CDR1 is SEHNR, CDR2 FQNEAQ, per germline (reference sequence). In nucleotides, the CDR3 is TGTTCCAGCAGCTACGAGGCAGATTACGAGCAGTACTTC. This codes for CSSSYEADYEQYF.